What follows are 7 T cell receptor beta chains derived from one specimen sequenced in a study of shared clonotypes between healthy human individuals. This table comes from immunoSEQ multiplex PCR, and its TCRdb copy is limited to in-frame clones, with some not included. The sample consists of about half a million clones, 70% to 80% of them appearing once. Sequences were obtained from PBMCs. These receptors were taken from a woman in her forties in good health. Some clones in this sample may be carry-over from other donors' samples.

The rearrangement links TRBV5-1 to TRBJ1-1; no reliable D call. Germline CDR1 and CDR2: SGHRS and YFSETQ. V lost 0 bases and J lost 3, with 9 bases in between. The CDR3 extends over 14 amino acids. The chain's CDR3 is CASSLVGSDTEAFF. The CDR3 DNA reads TGCGCCAGCAGCTTGGTAGGGTCGGACACTGAAGCTTTCTTT. Together with reference TRBV5-1 and TRBJ1-1, the CDR3 gives the full variable domain: KAGVTQTPRYLIKTRGQQVTLSCSPISGHRSVSWYQQTPGQGLQFLFEYFSETQRNKGNFPGRFSGRQFSNSRSEMNVSTLELGDSALYLCASSLVGSDTEAFFGQGTRLTVV.

This clone was picked up one time. The rearrangement links TRBV18 to TRBJ1-5, with 7 bases matching TRBD1. Germline loops: CDR1 KGHSH, CDR2 LQKENI. The CDR3 has 15 amino acids. V was pared by 5 bases and J by 0 bases, with 4 bases of the junction left unmatched. This CDR3 reads CASSSGTASNQPQHF. The CDR3 DNA reads TGTGCCAGCTCATCCGGGACAGCTAGCAATCAGCCCCAGCATTTT.

This sequence joins TRBV28 and TRBJ1-2, with TRBD1 identical over 7 bases. CDR3 length: 13 residues. V shed 6 bases, J shed 2 bases, and the junction held 3 bases outside the gene matches. Germline loops: CDR1 MDHEN, CDR2 SYDVKM. CDR3 sequence: CASRLDRNYGYTF. CDR3 DNA sequence: TGTGCCAGCAGGCTGGACAGGAACTATGGCTACACCTTC.

The chain recombines TRBV5-6 with TRBJ2-2, with D tentatively TRBD2 (5 bases). The germline gives CDR1 SGHDT, CDR2 YYEEEE. This CDR3 has 15 amino acids. Trimming left V 7 bases short and J 4 bases short, with 17 bases between. CDR3 residues: CASLTKLALTGELFF. CDR3 sequence (DNA): TGTGCCAGCCTGACTAAATTAGCACTCACCGGGGAGCTGTTTTTT.

V and J are TRBV18 and TRBJ2-7, with 7 bases identical to TRBD1. Germline lookup yields CDR1 KGHSH and CDR2 LQKENI. This CDR3 is 15 amino acids long. Unmatched junction bases numbered 13, after V lost 8 bases and J lost 3 bases. CDR3 bases: TGTGCCAGCCTCCCCGGTTTGGGACAGAACTACGAGCAGTACTTC. Protein sequence: CASLPGLGQNYEQYF.

This clone was observed at least ten times. The CDR3: CASLPRTGAYEQYF. The CDR3 DNA reads TGTGCCAGCCTACCGAGGACAGGAGCCTACGAGCAGTACTTC. This chain links TRBV6-5 with TRBJ2-7; 7 bases are shared with TRBD1. V dropped 8 bases and J dropped 2; count of bases not matched to a gene: 9. This CDR3 contains 14 residues. CDR1 is MNHEY and CDR2 is SVGAGI in the germline V gene.

This rearrangement joins TRBV28 to TRBJ2-6; D remains unclear. The CDR3 spans 15 residues. The germline CDR1 and CDR2 sequences are MDHEN and SYDVKM. V was pared by 3 bases and J by 4 bases, with 10 bases between. CDR3 nucleotide sequence: TGTGCCAGCAGTTTTGGATCTGCCGGGGCCAACGTCCTGACTTTC. It encodes CASSFGSAGANVLTF.